This TCR beta chain is drawn from a study of blood T cell repertoires in COVID-19. Study details: COVID-19 samples from acute and convalescent phases originated in the United States, Italy and Spain. Sample material is recorded as cDNA or gDNA derived from T cells, B-cell-depleted T cells, or PBMCs.

Trimming cost V 3 bases and J 0 bases, with 9 bases left between them. The CDR3 length is 15 residues. Germline CDR1 is SNHLY and CDR2 is FYNNEI. In the original workflow: Counts of nucleated cells, estimated from reference gene primer amplification, were obtained. TCRdb keeps only in-frame clones here, not all; method: immunoSEQ multiplex PCR. That table is the source of V, J and clone size, and D and trimming were worked out from the DNA. The top ten hold approximately 2% of the sample, which has roughly 120,000 clones, roughly nine tenths seen once. Followed longitudinally, the Seattle patients had been enrolled during active infection.

Source material: peripheral blood. This clonotype originated in a man aged 50 or older with COVID-19, enrolled during active disease. This chain uses TRBV2 with TRBJ2-1; D is ambiguous. For the CDR3, the DNA is TGTGCCAGCAGTGACCGCACGAGCTCCTACAATGAGCAGTTCTTC. Translation: CASSDRTSSYNEQFF. Together with reference TRBV2 and TRBJ2-1, the CDR3 gives the full variable domain: EPEVTQTPSHQVTQMGQEVILRCVPISNHLYFYWYRQILGQKVEFLVSFYNNEISEKSEIFDDQFSVERPDGSNFTLKIRSTKLEDSAMYFCASSDRTSSYNEQFFGPGTRLTVL.